These 16 T cell receptor beta chains were all obtained from the same sample, sequenced in a study of cytomegalovirus exposure and HLA in healthy donors. Primers: 60 Vbeta forward and 13 Jbeta reverse. TCRdb's copy holds only in-frame clones and misses some; the assay was immunoSEQ multiplex PCR. Of about 160,000 clones in the sample, approximately 85% are singletons; the top ten hold approximately 6%. Sequencing input: PBMCs. These receptors all come from a man aged 50-59 years in good health and CMV-seropositive.

This chain links TRBV5-5 with TRBJ2-2; 9 bases match TRBD1. The germline CDR1 and CDR2 sequences are SGHKS and YYEKEE (reference sequence). The CDR3 is 17 residues long. V trimming: 2 bases; J trimming: 4 bases; junction bases outside the gene matches: 9. CDR3 in amino acids: CASSFLGQGRSTGELFF. The DNA for the CDR3 is TGTGCCAGCAGCTTCCTCGGACAGGGGCGGAGCACCGGGGAGCTGTTTTTT.

The J gene is TRBJ2-7, the V gene TRBV27; TRBD2 matches 13 bases. With V trimmed by 4 bases and J by 3 bases, 6 bases remained unmatched. Germline loops: CDR1 MNHEY, CDR2 SMNVEV (reference sequence). The length of the CDR3 is 16 residues. In DNA, the CDR3 is TGTGCCAGCAGTTCCCTGGGACTAGCGGGATTCTACGAGCAGTACTTC. Translating it yields CASSSLGLAGFYEQYF.

This rearrangement joins TRBV28 to TRBJ1-3; D uncertain. The CDR3 has 16 amino acids. The V gene lost 6 bases and the J gene lost 0 bases, with 15 bases spanning the gap. The germline V gene has CDR1 MDHEN and CDR2 SYDVKM. The DNA of the CDR3 is TGTGCCAGCAGCCAATATCCGCCCAGCTCTGGAAACACCATATATTTT. Translating it yields CASSQYPPSSGNTIYF. The entire variable domain, with the rest obtained from reference TRBV28 and TRBJ1-3, is as follows: DVKVTQSSRYLVKRTGEKVFLECVQDMDHENMFWYRQDPGLGLRLIYFSYDVKMKEKGDIPEGYSVSREKKERFSLILESASTNQTSMYLCASSQYPPSSGNTIYFGEGSWLTVV.

This clone has just one count. The chain combines TRBV28 with TRBJ2-7; possible D gene TRBD1, 5 bases. CDR3 length: 17 residues. Germline V gives CDR1 MDHEN, CDR2 SYDVKM. The V and J ends lost 1 base and 3 bases respectively, with 19 bases between them. The CDR3 protein is CASSLSPTAPLHYEQYF. In nucleotides, the CDR3 is TGTGCCAGCAGTTTATCTCCGACAGCCCCACTCCACTACGAGCAGTACTTC.

This clone appeared once. The V and J genes are TRBV4-1 and TRBJ2-5; 8 bases map to TRBD1. Germline-derived CDR1 and CDR2 are MGHRA and YSYEKL. V was pared by 1 base and J by 4 bases, with 11 bases of the junction left unmatched. The CDR3 extends over 17 amino acids. CDR3 sequence (DNA): TGCGCCAGCAGCCAAGCCAGGACAGGGACTGTTGGAGAGACCCAGTACTTC. Its protein is CASSQARTGTVGETQYF.

Here the CDR3 DNA reads TGTGCCAGCAGTGAGGGACAGGCCTACAATGAGCAGTTCTTC. The encoded protein is CASSEGQAYNEQFF. The chain has TRBV28 and TRBJ2-1; 8 nucleotides match TRBD1. Trimming removed 5 bases from V and 2 bases from J; junction bases left unmatched: 2. The CDR3 runs 14 residues. Per the germline V gene, CDR1 is MDHEN and CDR2 is SYDVKM.

The chain couples TRBV18 to TRBJ2-7; 7 positions agree with TRBD2. The CDR3 runs to 15 residues. With 4 bases clipped from V and 6 bases from J, the junction kept 12 bases outside the gene matches. Germline V gene lookup returns CDR1 KGHSH and CDR2 LQKENI. The CDR3 spells CASSLSTVPGGEQYF. In DNA, the CDR3 is TGTGCCAGCTCACTCTCAACAGTGCCGGGAGGCGAGCAGTACTTC. The full variable domain, with the rest looked up from reference TRBV18 and TRBJ2-7, is NAGVMQNPRHLVRRRGQEARLRCSPMKGHSHVYWYRQLPEEGLKFMVYLQKENIIDESGMPKERFSAEFPKEGPSILRIQQVVRGDSAAYFCASSLSTVPGGEQYFGPGTRLTVT.

The V call is TRBV14, the J call TRBJ2-1, with 10 positions matching TRBD2. J gave up 2 bases and V 4 bases, and 2 bases lay outside the gene matches. CDR1 SGHDN and CDR2 FVKESK come from the germline V gene. The CDR3 is 15 residues long. For the CDR3, the DNA is TGTGCCAGCAGCCTAGGACTAGCGGCCTACAATGAGCAGTTCTTC. Translating gives CASSLGLAAYNEQFF.

This chain uses TRBV9 with TRBJ2-4; TRBD1 might be the D (6 bases). Germline V lookup: CDR1 SGDLS, CDR2 YYNGEE. The V gene lost 0 bases and the J gene lost 1 base, with 11 bases spanning the gap. The CDR3 spans 16 residues. CDR3 in DNA: TGTGCCAGCAGCGTAGGTCCAGGGGAGGCCAAAAACATTCAGTACTTC. This codes for CASSVGPGEAKNIQYF.

J is TRBJ2-7 and V is TRBV7-9; possibly TRBD2 for D (6 bases). Germline values: CDR1 SEHNR, CDR2 FQNEAQ (reference sequence). The V end lost 3 bases, the J end lost 2 bases, and 14 bases lay between the germline ends. The length of the CDR3 is 15 residues. The CDR3 reads CASSFRPGLAYEQYF. CDR3 DNA: TGTGCCAGCAGCTTCCGCCCGGGACTGGCCTACGAGCAGTACTTC.

This clone was seen a few times. The genes are TRBV6-5 and TRBJ2-3; 7 bases align to TRBD2. Trimming cost V 10 bases and J 3 bases; bases outside gene matches: 7. Germline V gives CDR1 MNHEY, CDR2 SVGAGI. The CDR3 has 13 residues. CDR3 nucleotide sequence: TGTGCCATCCTCCGAGCGGGGACAGATACGCAGTATTTT. Translation: CAILRAGTDTQYF.

Of note for this clone: The junction departs from the called germline gene at one end, perhaps through a read error. The chain uses TRBV7-9 and TRBJ2-3; 10 bases agree with TRBD1. CDR1 and CDR2 (germline): SEHNR, FQNEAQ (reference sequence). The CDR3 extends over 16 amino acids. This CDR3 reads CSSSPPTGGYTDTQYF. The CDR3 nucleotides are TGTTCCAGCAGCCCACCGACAGGGGGCTACACAGATACGCAGTATTTT.

Only one count was recorded for this clone. The chain uses TRBV4-1 and TRBJ1-1; a possible D gene is TRBD1 (6 bases). The CDR3 is 16 amino acids. V gave up 2 bases and J gave up 1 base, with 14 bases separating them. Germline CDR1 reads MGHRA; CDR2 reads YSYEKL. CDR3 region: CASSQMSGQPNTEAFF. The CDR3 DNA is TGCGCCAGCAGCCAAATGTCTGGACAGCCGAACACTGAAGCTTTCTTT.

V and J are TRBV5-4 and TRBJ2-5, with TRBD2 as a possible D gene (5 bases). The germline V gene has CDR1 SGHNT and CDR2 YYREEE (reference sequence). V lost 4 bases and J lost 4, with 11 bases in between. This CDR3 has 13 residues. Written as DNA, the CDR3 is TGTGCCAGCAGCCCGATACTAGGAGAGACCCAGTACTTC. Amino acid sequence: CASSPILGETQYF.

This clone has a single count. The chain combines TRBV28 with TRBJ2-7; weak D call: TRBD2 (6 bases). The CDR3 is 11 amino acids. Trimming stripped 10 bases from V and 10 bases from J, with 17 bases between. The V gene's germline CDR1 is MDHEN and CDR2 SYDVKM. The CDR3 bases are TGTGCCACCGTGGAGGCTAGCGCCCAGTACTTC. Its translation is CATVEASAQYF.

The chain couples TRBV29-1 to TRBJ1-1; 7 nucleotides match TRBD1. The CDR3 covers 13 residues. Germline-derived CDR1 and CDR2 are SQVTM and ANQGSEA. V lost 5 bases, J lost 1 base, and 4 bases stayed unmatched. For the CDR3, the DNA is TGCAGCGTTAGACAGGGTCGGAACACTGAAGCTTTCTTT. Its protein is CSVRQGRNTEAFF.